The source of this T cell receptor beta chain is a study of molecular identifiers for immune sequencing clone quantification. Study-level background: In replicates, RNA from about 20,000 or 100,000 naive CD8 cells was split five ways, four sequenced. Study-wide findings and caveats: In naive cells, under 1% of molecules belonged to clones above 20 RNA copies, against over 98% in effector cells.

Libraries of naive CD8 T cells were made from 20,000 to 1,000,000 sorted cells. They used 10%, 30% or 50% RNA. Naive CD8 T cells were sorted, and the gate applied was CD8+CD4-CCR7+CD45RA+. CDR1 and CDR2 (germline): SQVTM, ANQGSEA. The CDR3 covers 13 residues. Trimming cost V 5 bases and J 6 bases, with 16 bases left between them. TCRdb used MiXCR to reprocess the PCR reads, holding one entry per CDR3 protein. The sample shows nearly 55,000 distinct CDR3 sequences, approximately 40% of them seen only once. Points on this clonotype: Its antigen is not identified.

The sequenced sample was naive CD8+ T cells from blood, with Jurkat cell RNA spiked in. Specified subset: FACS-sorted CD8+CD4-CCR7+CD45RA+ naive T cells. The V call is TRBV29-1, the J call TRBJ1-2, with D perhaps matching TRBD1 (5 bases). This TCR was recovered from a human donor in good health. Some libraries in this study had Jurkat cell RNA spiked in. The CDR3: CSVLVDSLNGYTF. The DNA for the CDR3 is TGCAGCGTTCTGGTAGACAGCCTCAATGGCTACACCTTC.